These 10 T cell receptor beta chains came from one sample sequenced in a study of CD8 T cells in ankylosing spondylitis. One entry per CDR3 protein, called by TCRdb with MiXCR from the 5' RACE reads. The table has roughly 90,000 distinct CDR3 sequences, roughly 8.3% seen once. Source material: blood, either unsorted or a sorted T cell fraction (not recorded which). The receptors were gathered from a male donor with ankylosing spondylitis or in good health (not recorded which).

In this sample, this clonotype turned up many times. This sequence joins TRBV7-8 and TRBJ2-1; 7 bases line up with TRBD2. This CDR3 region has 17 residues. After removal of 0 bases from V and 4 bases from J, the junction contained 9 bases not matched to a gene. Germline lookup yields CDR1 SGHVS and CDR2 FQNEAQ. The CDR3 here is CASSLAGFPSGYNEQFF. The DNA for the CDR3 is TGTGCCAGCAGCTTAGCAGGTTTCCCTAGCGGATACAATGAGCAGTTCTTC.

This clonotype was found many times. The chain joins TRBV6-1 to TRBJ1-1; D remains unclear. The CDR3 sequence is 13 residues long. Germline-derived CDR1 and CDR2 are MNHNS and SASEGT. Trimming pared 5 bases from V and 1 base from J, leaving 8 bases between. The CDR3 DNA is TGTGCCAGCAGTCTAGACACGAACACTGAAGCTTTCTTT. Its translation: CASSLDTNTEAFF.

This clonotype was counted many times. The chain links TRBV25-1 to TRBJ2-1; TRBD2 is a possible D gene (6 bases). V lost 3 bases to trimming and J lost 2 bases, with 17 bases between them. The CDR3 runs 17 residues. Germline lookup yields CDR1 MGHDK and CDR2 SYGVNS. CDR3 loop: CASSDPRDGGTYNEQFF. The CDR3, as DNA: TGTGCCAGCAGTGACCCGCGAGACGGAGGGACCTACAATGAGCAGTTCTTC.

This clonotype was detected once. This chain joins TRBV5-1 and TRBJ2-2; no reliable D call. CDR3 length equals 14 residues. The V gene's germline CDR1 is SGHRS and CDR2 YFSETQ. Trimming removed 2 bases at V and 3 bases at J, with 8 bases between. CDR3 in amino acids: CASSFTVDTGELFF. The DNA of the CDR3 is TGCGCCAGCAGCTTCACGGTAGACACCGGGGAGCTGTTTTTT. Looking up the rest from reference TRBV5-1 and TRBJ2-2 gives the full variable domain: KAGVTQTPRYLIKTRGQQVTLSCSPISGHRSVSWYQQTPGQGLQFLFEYFSETQRNKGNFPGRFSGRQFSNSRSEMNVSTLELGDSALYLCASSFTVDTGELFFGEGSRLTVL.

This clonotype was observed many times. This sequence joins TRBV4-2 and TRBJ2-7; the D call may be TRBD1 or TRBD2 (6 bases each). The CDR3 length is 16 residues. Between the trimmed V and J ends, which lost 8 bases and 0 bases, there was a span of 20 bases. CDR1 is LGHNA and CDR2 is YNFKEQ in the germline V gene. CDR3 residues: CASQETGTASSYEQYF. The CDR3 DNA reads TGTGCCAGCCAAGAAACAGGGACTGCGAGCTCCTACGAGCAGTACTTC.

This clonotype was seen ten or more times. This sequence joins TRBV6-2 or TRBV6-3 and TRBJ2-5, with 11 bases fitting TRBD2. This CDR3 spans 18 amino acids. Germline trimming cut 5 bases from V and 4 bases from J; bases unmatched to any gene: 15. CDR1 and CDR2 from the germline V gene are MNHEY and SVGEGT. The CDR3, as DNA: TGTGCCAGCAGTCCGCCGCTAAGAACTAGCGGGAGAGGAGAGACCCAGTACTTC. It yields the protein CASSPPLRTSGRGETQYF.

J is TRBJ1-2 and V is TRBV4-2; no clear D gene. V was pared by 4 bases and J by 2 bases, with 8 bases between. The CDR3 is 13 amino acids. From germline, CDR1 is LGHNA and CDR2 YNFKEQ. CDR3 residues: CASSPVGNYGYTF. Here the CDR3 DNA reads TGTGCCAGCAGCCCTGTCGGGAACTATGGCTACACCTTC.

Ten or more counts support this clonotype. V gene TRBV29-1 combines with J gene TRBJ2-7; TRBD1 aligns across 9 bases. CDR3 length: 15 amino acids. Germline V gene sequence: CDR1 SQVTM, CDR2 ANQGSEA. J gave up 4 bases and V 1 base, and 8 bases lay outside the gene matches. The CDR3 nucleotides read TGCAGCGTTGAAGGGCCTGGGACAGGGAAATACGAGCAGTACTTC. It encodes CSVEGPGTGKYEQYF.

This clonotype was observed at least ten times. This rearrangement joins TRBV7-8 to TRBJ2-1; no reliable D call. The CDR3 runs to 12 residues. Germline V lookup: CDR1 SGHVS, CDR2 FQNEAQ. The V end lost 1 base, the J end lost 6 bases, and 4 bases lay between the germline ends. The CDR3 reads CASSLEGNEQFF. DNA for the CDR3: TGTGCCAGCAGCTTAGAGGGCAATGAGCAGTTCTTC.

This clonotype was seen many times. This sequence joins TRBV5-1 and TRBJ2-5; no definite D call. CDR1 is SGHRS, CDR2 YFSETQ, per germline. CDR3 length: 13 residues. V was cut by 0 bases and J by 2 bases, with 5 bases left in between. The CDR3 loop reads CASSLGQQETQYF. CDR3 bases: TGCGCCAGCAGCTTGGGTCAGCAAGAGACCCAGTACTTC.